This paragraph covers one T cell receptor beta chain sequence. The target antigen is unknown. The library was built for alpha chains, so this beta chain is an off-target read and its size means little. The data were obtained in a study of spatial heterogeneity in lung cancer. As for the study in general: Combinations of a unique TCR and a UMI were tallied in raw reads, and on average each appeared more than ten times.

Findings of the study overall: Ubiquitous expanded tumor TCRs showed up in blood more at resection than follow-up.

In TCRdb, the 5' RACE reads were re-called with MiXCR into one record per CDR3 protein. The sample has hundreds of distinct CDR3 sequences, around 21% seen once. The time point: sample taken at primary tumor resection. Unsorted tumor, nontumor lung tissue or cryopreserved PBMC supplied the whole RNA. The specimen was PBMCs, collected at surgery. This clonotype was sampled from a male donor with early-stage non-small cell lung cancer.

CDR3 sequence reads: CASSFGGTGFRETQYF. The CDR3 region has the DNA TGTGCCAGCAGTTTCGGAGGGACAGGGTTCCGAGAGACCCAGTACTTC. V usage is TRBV2 and J usage is TRBJ2-5, with 9 bases aligning to TRBD1. The CDR3 consists of 16 residues. Germline-derived CDR1 and CDR2 are SNHLY and FYNNEI. With V trimmed by 5 bases and J by 4 bases, 11 bases remained unmatched.